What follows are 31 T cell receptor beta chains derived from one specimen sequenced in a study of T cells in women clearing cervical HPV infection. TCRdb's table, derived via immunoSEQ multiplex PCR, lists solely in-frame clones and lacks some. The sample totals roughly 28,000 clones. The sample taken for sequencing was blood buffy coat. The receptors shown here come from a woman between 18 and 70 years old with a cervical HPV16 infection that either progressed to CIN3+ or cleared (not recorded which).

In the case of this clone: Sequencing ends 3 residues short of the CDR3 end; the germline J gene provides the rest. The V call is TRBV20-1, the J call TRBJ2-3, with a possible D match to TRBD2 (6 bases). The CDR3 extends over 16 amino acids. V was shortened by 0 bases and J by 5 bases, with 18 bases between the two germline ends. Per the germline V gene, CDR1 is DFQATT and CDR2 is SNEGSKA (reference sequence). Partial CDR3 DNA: TGCAGTGCTAGAGAGAGCCTAGCGTTAAGGGTAGATACG. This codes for CSARESLALRVDT. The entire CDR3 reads CSARESLALRVDTQYF.

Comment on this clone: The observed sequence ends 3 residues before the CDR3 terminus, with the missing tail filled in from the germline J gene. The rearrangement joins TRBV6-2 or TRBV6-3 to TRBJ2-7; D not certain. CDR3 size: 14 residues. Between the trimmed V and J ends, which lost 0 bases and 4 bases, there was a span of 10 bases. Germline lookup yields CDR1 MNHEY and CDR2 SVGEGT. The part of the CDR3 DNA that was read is TGTGCCAGCAGTTACTCAGACTTGCGATACGAG. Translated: CASSYSDLRYE. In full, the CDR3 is CASSYSDLRYEQYF.

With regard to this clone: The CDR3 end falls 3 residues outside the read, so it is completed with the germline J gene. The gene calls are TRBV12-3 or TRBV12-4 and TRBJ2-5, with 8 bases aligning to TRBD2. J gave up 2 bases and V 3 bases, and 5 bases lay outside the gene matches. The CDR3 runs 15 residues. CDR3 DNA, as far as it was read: TGTGCCAGCAGTTTTAGGAGCGGGGGACAAGAGACC. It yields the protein CASSFRSGGQET. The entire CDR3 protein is CASSFRSGGQETQYF.

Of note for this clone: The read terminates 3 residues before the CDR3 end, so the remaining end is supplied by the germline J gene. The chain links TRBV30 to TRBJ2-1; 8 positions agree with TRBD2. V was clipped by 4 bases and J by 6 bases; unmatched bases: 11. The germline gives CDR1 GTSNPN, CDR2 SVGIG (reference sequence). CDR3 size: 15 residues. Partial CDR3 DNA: TGTGCCTGGACCCCCGGGACTAGGGTTGGCAATGAG. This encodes CAWTPGTRVGNE. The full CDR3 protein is CAWTPGTRVGNEQFF.

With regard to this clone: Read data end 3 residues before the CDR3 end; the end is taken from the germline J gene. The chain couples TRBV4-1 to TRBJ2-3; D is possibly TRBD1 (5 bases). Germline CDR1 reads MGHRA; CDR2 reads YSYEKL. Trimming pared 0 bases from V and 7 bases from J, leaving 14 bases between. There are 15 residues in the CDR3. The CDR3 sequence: CASSQEIQGPNTQYF. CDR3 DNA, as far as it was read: TGCGCCAGCAGCCAAGAAATCCAGGGCCCTAATACG.

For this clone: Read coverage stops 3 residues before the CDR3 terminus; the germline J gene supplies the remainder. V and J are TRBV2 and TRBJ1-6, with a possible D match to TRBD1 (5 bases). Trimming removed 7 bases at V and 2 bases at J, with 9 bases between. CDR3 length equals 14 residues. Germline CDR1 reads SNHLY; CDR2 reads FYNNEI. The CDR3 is CASTRAPYNSPLHF. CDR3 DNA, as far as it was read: TGTGCCAGCACCAGGGCACCCTATAATTCACCC.

CDR3 bases read: TGCGCCAGCAGCTCGCAGGGGGAGAACACTGAA. It translates to CASSSQGENTE. The CDR3 in full is CASSSQGENTEAFF. The chain recombines TRBV5-1 with TRBJ1-1, with 7 bases that match TRBD1. The DNA ends 3 residues before the CDR3 does, and the rest of the CDR3 is filled in from the germline J gene. With 3 bases clipped from V and 1 base from J, the junction kept 3 bases outside the gene matches. CDR3 length equals 14 residues. The germline V gene encodes CDR1 SGHRS and CDR2 YFSETQ.

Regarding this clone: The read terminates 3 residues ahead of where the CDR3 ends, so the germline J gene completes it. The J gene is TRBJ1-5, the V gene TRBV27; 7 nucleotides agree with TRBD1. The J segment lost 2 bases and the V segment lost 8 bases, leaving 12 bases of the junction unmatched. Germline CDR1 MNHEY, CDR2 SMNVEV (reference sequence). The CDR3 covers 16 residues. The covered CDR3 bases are TGTGCCAGCTTGGAGGGGGCGGACATTGGCAATCAGCCC. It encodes CASLEGADIGNQP. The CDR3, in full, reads CASLEGADIGNQPQHF.

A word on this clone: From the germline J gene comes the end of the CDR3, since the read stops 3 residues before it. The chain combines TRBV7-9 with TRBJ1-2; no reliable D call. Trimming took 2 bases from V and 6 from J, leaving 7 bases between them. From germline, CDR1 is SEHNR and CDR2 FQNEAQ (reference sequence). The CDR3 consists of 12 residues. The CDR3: CASSLKQDGYTF. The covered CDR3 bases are TGTGCCAGCAGCTTAAAACAAGATGGC.

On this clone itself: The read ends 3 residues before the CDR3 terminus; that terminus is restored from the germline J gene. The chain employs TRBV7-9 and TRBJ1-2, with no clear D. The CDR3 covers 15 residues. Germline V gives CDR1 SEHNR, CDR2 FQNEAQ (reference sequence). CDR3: CASSSTTSSYNDYTF. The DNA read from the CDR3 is TGTGCCAGCAGCTCGACTACCAGCTCCTACAATGAC.

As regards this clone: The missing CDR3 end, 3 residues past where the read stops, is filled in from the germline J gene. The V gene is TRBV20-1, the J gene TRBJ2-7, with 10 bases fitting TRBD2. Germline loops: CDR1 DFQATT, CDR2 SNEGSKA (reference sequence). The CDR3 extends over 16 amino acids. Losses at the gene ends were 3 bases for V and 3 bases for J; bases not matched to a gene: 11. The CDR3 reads CSARSSSGRSGYEQYF. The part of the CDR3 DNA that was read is TGCAGTGCTAGGTCGTCTAGCGGGAGATCAGGCTACGAG.

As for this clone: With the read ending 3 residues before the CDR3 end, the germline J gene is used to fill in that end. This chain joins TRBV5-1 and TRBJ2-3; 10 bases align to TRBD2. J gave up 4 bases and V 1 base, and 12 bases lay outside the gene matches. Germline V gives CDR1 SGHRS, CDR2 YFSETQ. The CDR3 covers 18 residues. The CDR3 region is CASSLKRRLAGAADTQYF. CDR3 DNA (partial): TGCGCCAGCAGCTTGAAACGGAGGCTAGCGGGAGCCGCAGATACG.

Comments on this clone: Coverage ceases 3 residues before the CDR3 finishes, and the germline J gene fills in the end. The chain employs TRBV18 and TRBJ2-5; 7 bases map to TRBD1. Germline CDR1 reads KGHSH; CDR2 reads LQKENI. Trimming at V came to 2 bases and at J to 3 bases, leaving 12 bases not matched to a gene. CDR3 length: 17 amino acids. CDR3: CASSPSHRDRLKETQYF. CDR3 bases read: TGTGCCAGCTCACCATCCCACCGGGACAGACTTAAAGAGACC.

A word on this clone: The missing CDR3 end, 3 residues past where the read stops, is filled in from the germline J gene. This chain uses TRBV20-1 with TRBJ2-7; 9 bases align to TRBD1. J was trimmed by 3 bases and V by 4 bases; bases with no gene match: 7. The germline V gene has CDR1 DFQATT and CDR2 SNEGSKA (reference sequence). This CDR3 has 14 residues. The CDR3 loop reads CSANKRGQGYEQYF. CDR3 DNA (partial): TGCAGTGCTAACAAAAGGGGACAGGGCTACGAG.

The part of the CDR3 DNA that was read is TGTGCCAGCAGTGGGGACAGGGGCGCGGGAGAGACC. Protein sequence: CASSGDRGAGET. The entire CDR3 reads CASSGDRGAGETQYF. The genes are TRBV2 and TRBJ2-5; 10 bases are a match to TRBD1. The observed sequence ends 3 residues before the CDR3 terminus, with the missing tail filled in from the germline J gene. The CDR3 covers 15 residues. V shed 4 bases, J shed 4 bases, and the junction held 6 bases outside the gene matches. Germline V gene sequence: CDR1 SNHLY, CDR2 FYNNEI.

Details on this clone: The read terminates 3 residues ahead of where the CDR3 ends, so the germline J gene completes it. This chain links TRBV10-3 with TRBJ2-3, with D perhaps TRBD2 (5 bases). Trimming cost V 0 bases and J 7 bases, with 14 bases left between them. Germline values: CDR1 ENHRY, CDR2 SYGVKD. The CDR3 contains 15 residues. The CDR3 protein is CAISESNQDSNTQYF. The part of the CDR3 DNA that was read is TGTGCCATCAGTGAGTCGAACCAGGACTCCAATACG.

CDR3 region: CASSLGLSDEQFF. CDR3 DNA (partial): TGTGCCAGCAGCTTAGGACTGTCGGATGAG. V usage is TRBV7-7 and J usage is TRBJ2-1; unclear D gene. Read sequence stops 3 residues before the CDR3 end, and the germline J gene provides the missing end. Trimming stripped 1 base from V and 8 bases from J, with 9 bases between. Germline CDR1 is SSHAT and CDR2 is FNYEAQ (reference sequence). This CDR3 contains 13 residues.

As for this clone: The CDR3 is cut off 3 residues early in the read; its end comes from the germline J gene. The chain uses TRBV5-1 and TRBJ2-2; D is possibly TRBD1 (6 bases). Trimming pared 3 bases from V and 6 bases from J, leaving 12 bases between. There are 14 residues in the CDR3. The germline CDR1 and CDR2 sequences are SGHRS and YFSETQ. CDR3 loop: CASSSQGSPGELFF. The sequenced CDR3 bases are TGCGCCAGCAGCTCACAGGGATCTCCCGGGGAG.

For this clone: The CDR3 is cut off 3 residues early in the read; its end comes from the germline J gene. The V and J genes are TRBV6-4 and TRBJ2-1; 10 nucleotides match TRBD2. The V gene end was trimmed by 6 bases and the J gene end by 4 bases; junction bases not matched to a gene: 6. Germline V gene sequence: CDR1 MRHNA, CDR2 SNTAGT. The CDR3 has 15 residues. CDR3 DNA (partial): TGTGCCAGCAGCAGAGCGGGAGGGCCTTACAATGAG. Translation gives CASSRAGGPYNE. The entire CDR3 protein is CASSRAGGPYNEQFF.

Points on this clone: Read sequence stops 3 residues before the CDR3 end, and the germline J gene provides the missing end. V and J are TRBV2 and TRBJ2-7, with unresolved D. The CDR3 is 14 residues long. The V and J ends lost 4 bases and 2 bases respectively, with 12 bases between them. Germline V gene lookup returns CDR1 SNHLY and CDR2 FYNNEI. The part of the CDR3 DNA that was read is TGTGCCAGCAGTGGGGCAATATCGACCTACGAG. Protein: CASSGAISTYE. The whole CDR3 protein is CASSGAISTYEQYF.

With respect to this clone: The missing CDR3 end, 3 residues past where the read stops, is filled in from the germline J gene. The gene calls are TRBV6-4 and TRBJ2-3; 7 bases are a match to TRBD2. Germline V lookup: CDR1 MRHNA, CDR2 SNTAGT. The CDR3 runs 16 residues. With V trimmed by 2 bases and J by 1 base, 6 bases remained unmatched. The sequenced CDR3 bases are TGTGCCAGCAGTGACATCCAGGGAGGGGGCACAGATACG. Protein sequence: CASSDIQGGGTDT. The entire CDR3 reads CASSDIQGGGTDTQYF.

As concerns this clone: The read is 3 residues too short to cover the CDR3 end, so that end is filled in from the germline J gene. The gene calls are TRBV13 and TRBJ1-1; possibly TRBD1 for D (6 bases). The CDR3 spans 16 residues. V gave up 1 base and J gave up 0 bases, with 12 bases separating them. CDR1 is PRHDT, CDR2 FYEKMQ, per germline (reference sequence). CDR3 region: CASSLAGARMNTEAFF. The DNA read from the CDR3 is TGTGCCAGCAGCTTAGCAGGGGCCCGGATGAACACTGAA.

The covered CDR3 bases are TGCGCCAGCAGCGAACTAGCGGGAGGGGCGACAGATACG. This sequence encodes CASSELAGGATDT. The whole CDR3 protein is CASSELAGGATDTQYF. The V call is TRBV5-1, the J call TRBJ2-3; 13 bases map to TRBD2. The CDR3 end lies 3 residues beyond the end of the read and is filled in from the germline J gene. The CDR3 totals 16 residues. In germline, CDR1 is SGHRS, CDR2 YFSETQ. V shed 4 bases and J 3 bases; nucleotides not matched to a gene: 5.

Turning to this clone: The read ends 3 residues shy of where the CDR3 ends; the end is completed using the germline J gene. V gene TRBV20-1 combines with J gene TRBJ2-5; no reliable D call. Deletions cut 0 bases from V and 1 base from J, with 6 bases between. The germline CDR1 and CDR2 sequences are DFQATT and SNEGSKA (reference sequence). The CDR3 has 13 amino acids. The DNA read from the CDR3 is TGCAGTGCTAGAGATCCCAGCCAAGAGACC. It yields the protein CSARDPSQET. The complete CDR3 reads CSARDPSQETQYF.

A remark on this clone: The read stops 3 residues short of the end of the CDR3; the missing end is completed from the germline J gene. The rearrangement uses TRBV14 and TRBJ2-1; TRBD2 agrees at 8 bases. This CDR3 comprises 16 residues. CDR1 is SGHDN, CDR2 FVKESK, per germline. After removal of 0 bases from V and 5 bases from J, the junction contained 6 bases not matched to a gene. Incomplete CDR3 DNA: TGTGCCAGCAGCCAAGATACGGGGGGGCTCGACAATGAG. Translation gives CASSQDTGGLDNE. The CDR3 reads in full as CASSQDTGGLDNEQFF.

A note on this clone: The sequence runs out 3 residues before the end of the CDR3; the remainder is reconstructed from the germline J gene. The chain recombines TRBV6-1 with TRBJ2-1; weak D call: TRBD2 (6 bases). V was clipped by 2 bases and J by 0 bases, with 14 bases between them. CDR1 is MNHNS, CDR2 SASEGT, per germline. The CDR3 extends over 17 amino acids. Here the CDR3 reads CASSEPVAVSSYNEQFF. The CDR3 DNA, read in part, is TGTGCCAGCAGTGAACCGGTAGCGGTTAGCTCCTACAATGAG.

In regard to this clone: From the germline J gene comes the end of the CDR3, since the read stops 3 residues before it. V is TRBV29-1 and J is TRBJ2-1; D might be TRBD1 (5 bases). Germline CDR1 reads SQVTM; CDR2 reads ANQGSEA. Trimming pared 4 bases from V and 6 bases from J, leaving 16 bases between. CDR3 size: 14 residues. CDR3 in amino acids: CSVAQGKTSNEQFF. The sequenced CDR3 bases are TGCAGCGTTGCCCAGGGAAAGACAAGCAATGAG.

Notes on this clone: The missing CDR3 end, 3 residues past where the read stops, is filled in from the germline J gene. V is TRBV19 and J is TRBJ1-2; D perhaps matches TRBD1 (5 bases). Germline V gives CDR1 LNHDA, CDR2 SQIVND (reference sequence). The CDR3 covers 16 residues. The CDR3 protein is CASSITNTGRSYDYTF. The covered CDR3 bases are TGTGCCAGTAGTATTACGAACACAGGTAGATCCTACGAC.

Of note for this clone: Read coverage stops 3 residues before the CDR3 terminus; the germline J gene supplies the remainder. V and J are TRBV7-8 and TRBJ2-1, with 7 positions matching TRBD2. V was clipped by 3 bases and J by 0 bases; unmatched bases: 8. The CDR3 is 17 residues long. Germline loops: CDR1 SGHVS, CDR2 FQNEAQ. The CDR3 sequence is CASSFFTSVSSYNEQFF. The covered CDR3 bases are TGTGCCAGCAGCTTTTTCACTAGCGTCAGCTCCTACAATGAG.

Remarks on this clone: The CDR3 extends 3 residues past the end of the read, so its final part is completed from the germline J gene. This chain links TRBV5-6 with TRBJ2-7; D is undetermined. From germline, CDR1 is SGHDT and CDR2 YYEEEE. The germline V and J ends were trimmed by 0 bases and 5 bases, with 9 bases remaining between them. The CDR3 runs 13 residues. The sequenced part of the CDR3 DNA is TGTGCCAGCAGCTTGGTACAAGTCGACGAG. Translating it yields CASSLVQVDE. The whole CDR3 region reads CASSLVQVDEQYF.

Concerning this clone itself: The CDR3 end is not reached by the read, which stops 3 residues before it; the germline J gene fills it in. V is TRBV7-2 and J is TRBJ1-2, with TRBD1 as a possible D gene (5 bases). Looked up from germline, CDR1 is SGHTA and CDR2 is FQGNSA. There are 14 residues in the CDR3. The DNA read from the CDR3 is TGTGCCAGCAGCTCCTCCGGGACTACTTACGAC. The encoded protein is CASSSSGTTYD. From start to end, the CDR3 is CASSSSGTTYDYTF.